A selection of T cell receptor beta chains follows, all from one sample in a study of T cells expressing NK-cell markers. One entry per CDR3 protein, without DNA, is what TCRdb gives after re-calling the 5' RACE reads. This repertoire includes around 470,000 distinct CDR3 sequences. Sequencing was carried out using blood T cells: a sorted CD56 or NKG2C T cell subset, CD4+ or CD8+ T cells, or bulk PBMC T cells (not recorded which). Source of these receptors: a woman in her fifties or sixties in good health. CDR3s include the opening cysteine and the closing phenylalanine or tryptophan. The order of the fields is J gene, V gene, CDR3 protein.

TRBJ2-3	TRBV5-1	CASSSQGFTDTQYF
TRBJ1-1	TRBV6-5	CASTPPGGEGGAFF
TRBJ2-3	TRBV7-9	CASRRIGASTDTQYF
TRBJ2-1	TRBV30	CAWSSGVEQFF
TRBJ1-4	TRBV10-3	CAISDPGQGYEKLFF
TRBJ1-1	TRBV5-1	CASSPRVYQGYTEAFF
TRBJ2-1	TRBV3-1	CASSPSGKSSYNEQFF
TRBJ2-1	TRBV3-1	CASSQNSGTSGRIEQFF
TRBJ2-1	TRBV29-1	CSARQFNEQFF
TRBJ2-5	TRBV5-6	CASRPTGIETQYF
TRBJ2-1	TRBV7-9	CASSFPGTGENEQFF
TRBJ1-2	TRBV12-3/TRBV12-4	CASSFGIGLYGYTF
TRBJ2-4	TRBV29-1	CSVYKLGAKNIQYF
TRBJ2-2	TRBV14	CASSQDLGRELFF
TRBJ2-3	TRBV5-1	CASSEGLVGDTQYF
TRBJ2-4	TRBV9	CASSTSGQGRGIQYF